One and the same sample provided the 5 T cell receptor beta chains below, sequenced in a study of blood T cell repertoires in COVID-19. Clones were read by immunoSEQ multiplex PCR, and TCRdb kept only the in-frame ones, dropping some. The sample contains about 200,000 clones, 92% of which appear only once. Material: peripheral blood. These receptors were taken from a man in his thirties or forties with acute or convalescent COVID-19.

The chain combines TRBV30 with TRBJ2-5; 9 positions match TRBD2. The V segment lost 6 bases and the J segment 4 bases; nucleotides outside the gene matches: 6. Germline V CDR1 and CDR2: GTSNPN, SVGIG (reference sequence). The CDR3 contains 13 residues. DNA for the CDR3: TGTGCCTGCCTCGGGCGGGGGGGAGAGACCCAGTACTTC. It codes for CACLGRGGETQYF. The variable domain in full, with the rest retrieved from reference TRBV30 and TRBJ2-5, is SQTIHQWPATLVQPVGSPLSLECTVEGTSNPNLYWYRQAAGRGLQLLFYSVGIGQISSEVPQNLSASRPQDRQFILSSKKLLLSDSGFYLCACLGRGGETQYFGPGTRLLVL.

This chain uses TRBV10-2 with TRBJ1-1; D ambiguous. With 3 bases removed from V and 0 bases from J, the gap between germline ends came to 8 bases. Germline V CDR1 and CDR2: WSHSY, SAAADI. The CDR3 extends over 14 amino acids. The CDR3 reads CASSEGRMNTEAFF. CDR3 in DNA: TGCGCCAGCAGTGAAGGGAGAATGAACACTGAAGCTTTCTTT.

V usage is TRBV28 and J usage is TRBJ2-6; 7 bases agree with TRBD1. The CDR3 covers 16 residues. The V and J ends lost 5 bases and 0 bases, in that order; junction bases with no gene match: 4. Germline CDR1 is MDHEN and CDR2 is SYDVKM. The CDR3 coding sequence is TGTGCCAGCAGTCCCCACAGGGGCTCTGGGGCCAACGTCCTGACTTTC. This encodes CASSPHRGSGANVLTF.

The chain has TRBV30 and TRBJ2-3, with D perhaps TRBD2 (5 bases). The CDR3 runs to 15 residues. CDR1 is GTSNPN and CDR2 is SVGIG in the germline V gene (reference sequence). The V end was cut by 3 bases, the J end by 3 bases, with 16 bases between. This CDR3 reads CAWSPRGRRTDTQYF. Here the CDR3 DNA reads TGTGCCTGGAGCCCCCGAGGTAGGAGGACAGATACGCAGTATTTT.

This chain joins TRBV5-1 and TRBJ2-7; D not certain. The ends were cut back, 0 bases at V and 0 bases at J, with 7 bases in the middle. The CDR3 consists of 14 residues. Germline loops: CDR1 SGHRS, CDR2 YFSETQ. This chain's CDR3 is CASSLDLNSYEQYF. The DNA of the CDR3 is TGCGCCAGCAGCTTGGATCTTAACTCCTACGAGCAGTACTTC.